Listed here are 7 T cell receptor beta chains from one sample, sequenced in a study of memory CD4+ T cells and cytomegalovirus serostatus. The sort gate was single viable CD3+CD4+CD8-CD45RO+ cells for memory CD4+ T cells. Measured with immunoSEQ multiplex PCR; TCRdb has only the in-frame clones, and not every one. The table has over 65,000 clones, 60% to 85% seen once; the top ten hold approximately 4.8%. The specimen sequenced was memory CD4+ T cells from blood. The receptors stem from an adult in good health and CMV-seropositive.

Turning to this clone: Compared with germline, one end of the junction differs, possibly owing to a read error. The chain is built from TRBV7-9 and TRBJ1-3; TRBD1 agrees at 10 bases. Per germline, CDR1 SEHNR and CDR2 FQNEAQ (reference sequence). This CDR3 spans 15 amino acids. CDR3 sequence: CASRLDRGPRNTIYF. The CDR3 DNA sequence: TGTGCCAGCAGATTAGACAGGGGGCCTAGAAACACCATATATTTT.

The chain carries TRBV5-1 and TRBJ2-2; D call uncertain. V was shortened by 0 bases and J by 6 bases, with 6 bases between the two germline ends. Germline-derived CDR1 and CDR2 are SGHRS and YFSETQ. The CDR3 totals 13 residues. The CDR3 region is CASSLGDPGELFF. In DNA form, the CDR3 reads TGCGCCAGCAGCTTGGGTGACCCCGGGGAGCTGTTTTTT.

This clone has only one observation. This chain joins TRBV6-5 and TRBJ1-5; D ambiguous. Germline CDR1 and CDR2: MNHEY and SVGAGI. This CDR3 has 12 amino acids. Trimming took off 7 bases at V and 4 bases at J, with 8 bases between the two ends. In DNA, the CDR3 is TGTGCCAGCAATACCAAGAATCAGCCCCAGCATTTT. Amino acid sequence: CASNTKNQPQHF.

CDR3 sequence (DNA): TGTGCCAGCAGCCCCGGTGGGAGCACTGAAGCTTTCTTT. Translated, it gives CASSPGGSTEAFF. V gene TRBV7-3 combines with J gene TRBJ1-1; D remains ambiguous. The germline V gene has CDR1 SGHTA and CDR2 FQGTGA. V was shortened by 5 bases and J by 4 bases, with 11 bases between the two germline ends. The CDR3 is 13 residues long. Variable domain in full (rest from reference TRBV7-3 and TRBJ1-1): GAGVSQTPSNKVTEKGKYVELRCDPISGHTALYWYRQSLGQGPEFLIYFQGTGAADDSGLPNDRFFAVRPEGSVSTLKIQRTERGDSAVYLCASSPGGSTEAFFGQGTRLTVV.

The rearrangement joins TRBV6-1 to TRBJ1-5; D is uncertain. This CDR3 spans 13 amino acids. Germline lookup yields CDR1 MNHNS and CDR2 SASEGT. V dropped 2 bases and J dropped 5 bases, with 7 bases sitting between them. The CDR3 DNA reads TGTGCCAGCAGTGAACAGATTCATCAGCCCCAGCATTTT. It codes for CASSEQIHQPQHF.

The rearrangement links TRBV5-1 to TRBJ2-5; possible D gene TRBD2, 5 bases. CDR3 size: 11 residues. Germline V gene sequence: CDR1 SGHRS, CDR2 YFSETQ. Trimming removed 3 bases from V and 9 bases from J, with 9 bases in between. The CDR3 DNA follows: TGCGCCAGCAGCTGGGAGCAGGCCCAGTACTTC. It specifies CASSWEQAQYF.

The V and J genes are TRBV10-2 and TRBJ2-5; 7 positions agree with TRBD2. V was clipped by 0 bases and J by 4 bases; unmatched bases: 5. The germline CDR1 and CDR2 sequences are WSHSY and SAAADI. CDR3 size: 15 residues. The CDR3 bases are TGCGCCAGCAGTGAGTCCACCCCTAGCGGAGAGACCCAGTACTTC. It translates to CASSESTPSGETQYF.